This entry is about one T cell receptor (beta chain). These data come from a study of shared clonotypes between healthy human individuals. Deletions cut 2 bases from V and 6 bases from J, with 10 bases between. Per the germline V gene, CDR1 is SEHNR and CDR2 is FQNEAQ (reference sequence). The CDR3 loop spans 13 amino acids. The assay used deep level. Here immunoSEQ multiplex PCR was the method, and the copy in TCRdb shows in-frame clones only, minus some. The table has 530,000 or so clones, nearly 80% seen once; the top ten hold around an eighth. The sample taken for sequencing was PBMCs. This sequence originates from a woman between 35 and 50 years old in good health. Some clones in this sample may be carry-over from other donors' samples. This chain uses TRBV7-9 with TRBJ1-2; D is ambiguous. The CDR3 protein is CASSLTRENGYTF. CDR3 sequence (DNA): TGTGCCAGCAGCTTAACAAGGGAAAATGGCTACACCTTC.